The 6 T cell receptor beta chains below come from one sample, sequenced in a study of sequential checkpoint blockade in melanoma. TCRdb's table, derived via immunoSEQ multiplex PCR, lists solely in-frame clones and lacks some. The profile covers around 21,000 clones, with about four fifths appearing a single time and over 9.5% taken by the ten largest. The treatment is: randomized to nivolumab then ipilimumab (arm A) or the reverse (arm B). The source was CD8+ T cells sorted from blood (inferred from file names), collected from a patient given nivolumab and ipilimumab in sequence. Receptors originate from a human donor with melanoma.

The chain is built from TRBV7-2 and TRBJ2-7; 9 positions match TRBD1. V was clipped by 4 bases and J by 1 base; unmatched bases: 8. This CDR3 has 16 amino acids. Germline CDR1 and CDR2: SGHTA and FQGNSA. CDR3 nucleotide sequence: TGTGCCAGCAGCTCAGGGGGGGGACAGGGTTCCTACGAGCAGTACTTC. Residues: CASSSGGGQGSYEQYF.

The chain employs TRBV27 and TRBJ1-1; TRBD1 is a possible D gene (6 bases). This CDR3 has 13 residues. Germline loops: CDR1 MNHEY, CDR2 SMNVEV (reference sequence). V was clipped by 6 bases and J by 11 bases, with 19 bases between them. For the CDR3, the DNA is TGTGCCAGCAGCCCTCCAGGGGTTACTGCGGCTTTCTTT. Translation gives CASSPPGVTAAFF.

The chain employs TRBV5-4 and TRBJ1-5, with D hard to call. CDR3 size: 13 residues. Trimming left V 2 bases short and J 5 bases short, with 8 bases between. Germline CDR1 SGHNT, CDR2 YYREEE (reference sequence). This chain's CDR3 is CASSFGSHQPQHF. In nucleotides, the CDR3 is TGTGCCAGCAGCTTCGGGTCTCATCAGCCCCAGCATTTT.

The chain combines TRBV7-8 with TRBJ2-7; D is unclear. V lost 3 bases, J lost 4 bases, and 7 bases lay in between. The germline gives CDR1 SGHVS, CDR2 FQNEAQ. The CDR3 has 12 residues. The CDR3 region has the DNA TGTGCCAGCAGCTTCCCCCCTTACGAGCAGTACTTC. This translates into CASSFPPYEQYF.

This chain uses TRBV27 with TRBJ1-1; 8 bases agree with TRBD1. This CDR3 comprises 14 residues. Germline CDR1 is MNHEY and CDR2 is SMNVEV (reference sequence). V lost 2 bases and J lost 8; bases outside the gene matches: 7. The CDR3 DNA sequence: TGTGCCAGCAGTTTACAGGGGGCGAGATTAGAAGCTTTCTTT. As protein: CASSLQGARLEAFF.

V and J are TRBV5-4 and TRBJ2-7; 8 bases map to TRBD1. The CDR3 has 13 residues. In germline, CDR1 is SGHNT, CDR2 YYREEE (reference sequence). Losses at the gene ends were 4 bases for V and 3 bases for J; bases not matched to a gene: 3. CDR3 protein: CASSNDRGYEQYF. Written as DNA, the CDR3 is TGTGCCAGCAGCAACGACAGGGGCTACGAGCAGTACTTC.